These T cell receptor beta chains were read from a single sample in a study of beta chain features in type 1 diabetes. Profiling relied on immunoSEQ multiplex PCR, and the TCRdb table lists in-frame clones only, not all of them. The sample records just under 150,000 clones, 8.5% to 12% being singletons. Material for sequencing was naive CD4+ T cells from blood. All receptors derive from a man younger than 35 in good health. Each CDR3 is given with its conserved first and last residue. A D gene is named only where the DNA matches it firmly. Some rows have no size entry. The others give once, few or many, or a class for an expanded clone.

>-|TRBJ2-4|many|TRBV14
TGTGCCAGCAGCCTGGCTGCGGGGGCGAACATTCAGTACTTC
CASSLAAGANIQYF
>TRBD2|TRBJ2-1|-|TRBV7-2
TGTGCCAGCAGCTTCACGGGGGGCTACAATGAGCAGTTCTTC
CASSFTGGYNEQFF
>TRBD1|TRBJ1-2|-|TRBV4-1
TGCGCCAGCAGCGATTCCCCGGGACAGGGGGACTATGGCTACACCTTC
CASSDSPGQGDYGYTF
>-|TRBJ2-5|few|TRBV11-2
TGTGCCAGCAGCAAACGGGACTGGAAAGAGACCCAGTACTTC
CASSKRDWKETQYF
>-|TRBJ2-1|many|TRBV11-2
TGTGCCAGCAGCACCGACAGGCTAAATGAGCAGTTCTTC
CASSTDRLNEQFF
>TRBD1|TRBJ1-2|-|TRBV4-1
TGCGCCAGCAGCCAAGTCCCATCCGGGACAGCCTATGGCTACACCTTC
CASSQVPSGTAYGYTF
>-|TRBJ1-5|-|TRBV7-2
TGTGCCAGCAGCCCCCGGGGGGATCAGCCCCAGCATTTT
CASSPRGDQPQHF
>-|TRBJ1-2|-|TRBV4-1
TGCGCCAGCAGCCCCACCCCCCCCGGGGTTCAGAGATATGGCTACACCTTC
CASSPTPPGVQRYGYTF
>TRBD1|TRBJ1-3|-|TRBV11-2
TGTGCCAGCAGCCCGGCTACGACAGGGGAAGAAAACACCATATATTTT
CASSPATTGEENTIYF
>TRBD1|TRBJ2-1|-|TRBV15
TGTGCCACCAGCAGAGATCTCGCCGGACAGGGTTGGAATGAGCAGTTCTTC
CATSRDLAGQGWNEQFF
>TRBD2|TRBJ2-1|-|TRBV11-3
TGTGCCAGCAGCTCCTCTAGCGGGGGGGTGGGAGAGCAGTTCTTC
CASSSSSGGVGEQFF
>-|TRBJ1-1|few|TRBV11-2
TGTGCCAGCAGCTTAGCAGCGGTGAACACTGAAGCTTTCTTT
CASSLAAVNTEAFF
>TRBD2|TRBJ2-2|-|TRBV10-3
TGTGCCATCAGGACTAGCTCCGGGGAGCTGTTTTTT
CAIRTSSGELFF
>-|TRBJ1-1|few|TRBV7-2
TGTGCCAGCAGCCCTAGGGGAGGTGGCAACACTGAAGCTTTCTTT
CASSPRGGGNTEAFF
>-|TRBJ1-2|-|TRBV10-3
TGTGCCATCAGGGGAGGCCTAACCAAGGGGTTTTATGGCTACACCTTC
CAIRGGLTKGFYGYTF
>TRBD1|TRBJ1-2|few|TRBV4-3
TGCGCCAGCAGCCAAGGGGGACAGGGCCTTTATGGCTACACCTTC
CASSQGGQGLYGYTF
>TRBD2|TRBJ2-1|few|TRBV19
TGTGCCAGTAGTCGACTAGCGGGGTACAATGAGCAGTTCTTC
CASSRLAGYNEQFF
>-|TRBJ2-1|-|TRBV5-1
TGCGCCAGCAGCTCGGGGGTGGGCACCCCCTACAATGAGCAGTTCTTC
CASSSGVGTPYNEQFF
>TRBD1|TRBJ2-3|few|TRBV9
TGTGCCAGCAGCGTAGGCCCGACAGGGTCTAGCACAGATACGCAGTATTTT
CASSVGPTGSSTDTQYF
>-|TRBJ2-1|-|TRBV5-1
TGCGCCAGCAGCCTGGGCATAGACAATGAGCAGTTCTTC
CASSLGIDNEQFF
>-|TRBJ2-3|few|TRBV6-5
TGTGCCAGCAGTTACTCGAGGGTCACAGATACGCAGTATTTT
CASSYSRVTDTQYF
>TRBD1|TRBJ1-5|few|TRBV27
TGTGCCAGCAGTCCCCTATCCCGACAGGGTTTTGACAATCAGCCCCAGCATTTT
CASSPLSRQGFDNQPQHF
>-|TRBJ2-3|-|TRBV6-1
TGTGCCAGCTCGGGGGCAGATACGCAGTATTTT
CASSGADTQYF
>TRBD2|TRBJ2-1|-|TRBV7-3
TGTGCCAGCAGTTCAATTGGCGGGGGGGTGATGAATGAGCAGTTCTTC
CASSSIGGGVMNEQFF
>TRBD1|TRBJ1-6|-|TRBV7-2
TGTGCCAGCAGCACTAGGGCCGGACAGGGCAGTTCACCCCTCCACTTT
CASSTRAGQGSSPLHF
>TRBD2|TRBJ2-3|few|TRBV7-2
TGTGCCAGCAGCTTCGACGGGACTATTAAAGATACGCAGTATTTT
CASSFDGTIKDTQYF
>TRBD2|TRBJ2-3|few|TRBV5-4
TGTGCCAGCAGCTTGAGGGCGGGGGGTTACACAGATACGCAGTATTTT
CASSLRAGGYTDTQYF
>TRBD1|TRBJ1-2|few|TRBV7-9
TGTGCCAGCAGCTCGATACCGACAGGGGTATATGGCTACACCTTC
CASSSIPTGVYGYTF
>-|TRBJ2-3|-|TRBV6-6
TGTGCCAGCAGCCTAGGGACTAGCACAGATACGCAGTATTTT
CASSLGTSTDTQYF
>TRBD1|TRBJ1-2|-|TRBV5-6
TGTGCCAGCAGCGGCCTCGGGACAGGGAGATATGGCTACACCTTC
CASSGLGTGRYGYTF
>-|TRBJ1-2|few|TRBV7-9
TGTGCCAGCAGCCAAGGAGGGGACTGGGGCTATGGCTACACCTTC
CASSQGGDWGYGYTF
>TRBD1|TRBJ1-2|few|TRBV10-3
TGTGCCATCAGCGAAAGGACAGGGTCCTATGGCTACACCTTC
CAISERTGSYGYTF
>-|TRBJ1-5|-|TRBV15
TGTGCCACCAGCAGTGATACAGGGCATCAGCCCCAGCATTTT
CATSSDTGHQPQHF
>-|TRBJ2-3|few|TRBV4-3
TGCGCCAGCAGCCAAAATCGGGCAGATACGCAGTATTTT
CASSQNRADTQYF
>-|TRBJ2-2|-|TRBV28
TGTGCCAGCAGTTTATGGAGCGCTAGCAAGAACACCGGGGAGCTGTTTTTT
CASSLWSASKNTGELFF
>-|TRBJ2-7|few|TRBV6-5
TGTGCCAGCAGTTACGCGGCGGGGACCTACGAGCAGTACTTC
CASSYAAGTYEQYF
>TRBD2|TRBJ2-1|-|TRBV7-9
TGTGCCAGCAGCTTAAGGAACGGGGGGGCCGATAATGAGCAGTTCTTC
CASSLRNGGADNEQFF
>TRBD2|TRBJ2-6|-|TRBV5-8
TGTGCCAGCAGCTTGGCCGGGGGGAGTTCCGGGGCCAACGTCCTGACTTTC
CASSLAGGSSGANVLTF